The clone carrying this T cell receptor (beta chain) was counted only a few times. Its antigen remains unknown. CDR1 SGHRS and CDR2 YFSETQ come from the germline V gene. CDR3 length: 16 amino acids. V was clipped by 3 bases and J by 2 bases; unmatched bases: 10. The TCRbeta library incorporated unique molecular identifiers. TCRdb reprocessed the PCR reads with MiXCR, giving one entry per CDR3 protein. The sample includes fewer than 450,000 distinct CDR3 sequences, 15% to 20% of them seen just once. These data come from a study of T-cell reconstitution after alpha-beta-depleted transplantation in children. Points from the study as a whole: When one year had passed after transplant, most T-cell counts and diversity came from newly produced T cells. At around two months after transplant, the alpha-beta T cells were reportedly derived from several hundred expanded clones that came from non-depleted graft cells.

The TCR comes from a male patient aged 2 to 10 who had a stem cell transplant for acute lymphoblastic leukemia, so the T cells may come from the graft donor. Sequenced material: PBMCs, mostly from graft donor cells, taken 360 days after TCRalphabeta/CD19-depleted stem cell transplant. The chain recombines TRBV5-1 with TRBJ2-7; TRBD1 matches at 8 bases. CDR3 residues: CASSSGNRDRTYEQYF. For the CDR3, the DNA is TGCGCCAGCAGCTCGGGTAACAGGGACAGGACCTACGAGCAGTACTTC.